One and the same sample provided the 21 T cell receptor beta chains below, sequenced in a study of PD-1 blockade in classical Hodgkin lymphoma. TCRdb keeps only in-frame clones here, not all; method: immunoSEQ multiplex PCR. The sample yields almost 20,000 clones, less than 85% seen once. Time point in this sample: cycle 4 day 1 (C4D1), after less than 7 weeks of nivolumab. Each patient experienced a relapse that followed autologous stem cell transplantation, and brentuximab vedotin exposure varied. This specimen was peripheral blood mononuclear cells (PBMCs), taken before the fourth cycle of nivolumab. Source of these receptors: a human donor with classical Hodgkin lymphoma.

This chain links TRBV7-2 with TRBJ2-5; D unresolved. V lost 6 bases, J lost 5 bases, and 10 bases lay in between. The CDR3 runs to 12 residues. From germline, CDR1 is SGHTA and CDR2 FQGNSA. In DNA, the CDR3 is TGTGCCAGCAGTCGGGTCTCGGAGACCCAGTACTTC. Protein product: CASSRVSETQYF.

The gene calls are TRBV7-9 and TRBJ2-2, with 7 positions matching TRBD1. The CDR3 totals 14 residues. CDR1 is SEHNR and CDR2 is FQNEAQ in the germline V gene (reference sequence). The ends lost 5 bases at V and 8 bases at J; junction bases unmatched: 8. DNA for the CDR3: TGTGCCAGCAGCCCCGCCCTGGACAGGGGGGAGCTGTTTTTT. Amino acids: CASSPALDRGELFF.

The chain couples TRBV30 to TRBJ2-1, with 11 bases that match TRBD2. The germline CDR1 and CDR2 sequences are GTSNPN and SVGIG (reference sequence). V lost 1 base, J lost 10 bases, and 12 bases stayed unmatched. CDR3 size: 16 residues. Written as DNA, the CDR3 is TGTGCCTGGAGTGGAGTCATTAGCGGGAGGGGTTACGAGCAGTTCTTC. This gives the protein CAWSGVISGRGYEQFF. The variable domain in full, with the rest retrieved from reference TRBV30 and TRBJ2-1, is SQTIHQWPATLVQPVGSPLSLECTVEGTSNPNLYWYRQAAGRGLQLLFYSVGIGQISSEVPQNLSASRPQDRQFILSSKKLLLSDSGFYLCAWSGVISGRGYEQFFGPGTRLTVL.

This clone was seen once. The CDR3 is CASRGEAWDRGHEQYF. In DNA form, the CDR3 reads TGCGCCAGCAGGGGTGAGGCGTGGGACAGGGGACACGAGCAGTACTTC. The chain employs TRBV5-1 and TRBJ2-7; 10 bases fit TRBD1. J lost 5 bases, V lost 5 bases, and 13 bases had no gene match. The germline V gene has CDR1 SGHRS and CDR2 YFSETQ. This CDR3 region has 16 residues. The variable domain in full, with the rest retrieved from reference TRBV5-1 and TRBJ2-7, is KAGVTQTPRYLIKTRGQQVTLSCSPISGHRSVSWYQQTPGQGLQFLFEYFSETQRNKGNFPGRFSGRQFSNSRSEMNVSTLELGDSALYLCASRGEAWDRGHEQYFGPGTRLTVT.

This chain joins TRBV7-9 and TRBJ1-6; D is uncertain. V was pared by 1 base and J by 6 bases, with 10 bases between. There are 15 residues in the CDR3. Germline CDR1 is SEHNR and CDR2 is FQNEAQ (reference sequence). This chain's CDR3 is CASSLEDGINSPLHF. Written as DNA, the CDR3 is TGTGCCAGCAGCTTAGAGGACGGTATTAATTCACCCCTCCACTTT. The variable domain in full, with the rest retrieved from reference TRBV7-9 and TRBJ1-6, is DTGVSQNPRHKITKRGQNVTFRCDPISEHNRLYWYRQTLGQGPEFLTYFQNEAQLEKSRLLSDRFSAERPKGSFSTLEIQRTEQGDSAMYLCASSLEDGINSPLHFGNGTRLTVT.

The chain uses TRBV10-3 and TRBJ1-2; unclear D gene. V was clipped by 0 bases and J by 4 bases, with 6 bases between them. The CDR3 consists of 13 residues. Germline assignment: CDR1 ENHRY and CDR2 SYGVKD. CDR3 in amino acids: CAISESVGYGYTF. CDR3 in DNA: TGTGCCATCAGTGAGTCGGTCGGCTATGGCTACACCTTC.

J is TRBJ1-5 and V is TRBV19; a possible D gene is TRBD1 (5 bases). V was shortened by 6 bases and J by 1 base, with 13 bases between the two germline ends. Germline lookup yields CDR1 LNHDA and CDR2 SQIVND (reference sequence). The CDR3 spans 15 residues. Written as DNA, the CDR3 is TGTGCCAGTAGCAAGATACAGGAAAGCAATCAGCCCCAGCATTTT. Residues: CASSKIQESNQPQHF. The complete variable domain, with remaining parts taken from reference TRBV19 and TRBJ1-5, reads DGGITQSPKYLFRKEGQNVTLSCEQNLNHDAMYWYRQDPGQGLRLIYYSQIVNDFQKGDIAEGYSVSREKKESFPLTVTSAQKNPTAFYLCASSKIQESNQPQHFGDGTRLSIL.

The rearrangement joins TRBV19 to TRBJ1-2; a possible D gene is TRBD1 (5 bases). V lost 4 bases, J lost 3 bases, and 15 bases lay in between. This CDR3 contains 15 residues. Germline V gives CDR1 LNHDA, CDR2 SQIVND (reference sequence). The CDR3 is CASSTAPGTDYGYTF. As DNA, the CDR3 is TGTGCCAGTAGTACCGCACCGGGGACGGACTATGGCTACACCTTC.

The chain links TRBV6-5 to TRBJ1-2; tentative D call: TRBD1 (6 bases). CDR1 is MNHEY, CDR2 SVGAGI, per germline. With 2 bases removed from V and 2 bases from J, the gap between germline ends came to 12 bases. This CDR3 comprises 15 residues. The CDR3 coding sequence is TGTGCCAGCAGTTACAGAAGGGGGGGGAACTATGGCTACACCTTC. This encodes CASSYRRGGNYGYTF.

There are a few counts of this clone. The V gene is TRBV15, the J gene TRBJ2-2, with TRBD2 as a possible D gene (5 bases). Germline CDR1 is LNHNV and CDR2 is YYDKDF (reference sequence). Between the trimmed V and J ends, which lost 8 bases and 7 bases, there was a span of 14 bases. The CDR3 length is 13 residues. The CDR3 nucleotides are TGTGCCACCCTACTTGAGGGTGGCGGGGAGCTGTTTTTT. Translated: CATLLEGGGELFF.

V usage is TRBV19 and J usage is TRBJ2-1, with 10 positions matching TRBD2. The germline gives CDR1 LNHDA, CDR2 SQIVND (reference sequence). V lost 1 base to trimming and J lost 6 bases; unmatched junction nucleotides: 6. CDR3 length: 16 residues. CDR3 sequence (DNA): TGTGCCAGTAGTATAGTTGGCCTAGCGGGAGCCAATGAGCAGTTCTTC. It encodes CASSIVGLAGANEQFF.

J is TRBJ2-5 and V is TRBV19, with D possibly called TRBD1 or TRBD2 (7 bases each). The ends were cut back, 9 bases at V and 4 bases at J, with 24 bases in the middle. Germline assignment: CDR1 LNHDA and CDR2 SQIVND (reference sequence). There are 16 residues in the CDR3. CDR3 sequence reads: CASHSEGGGRRETQYF. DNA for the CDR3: TGTGCCAGCCATTCCGAGGGAGGGGGCCGCAGAGAGACCCAGTACTTC.

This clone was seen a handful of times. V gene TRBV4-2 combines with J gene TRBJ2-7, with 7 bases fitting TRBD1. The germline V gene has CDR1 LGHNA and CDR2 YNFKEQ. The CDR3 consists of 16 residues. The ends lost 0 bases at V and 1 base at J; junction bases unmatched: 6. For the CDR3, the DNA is TGTGCCAGCAGCCAAGATCGGCAGGGGGTTTCCTACGAGCAGTACTTC. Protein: CASSQDRQGVSYEQYF.

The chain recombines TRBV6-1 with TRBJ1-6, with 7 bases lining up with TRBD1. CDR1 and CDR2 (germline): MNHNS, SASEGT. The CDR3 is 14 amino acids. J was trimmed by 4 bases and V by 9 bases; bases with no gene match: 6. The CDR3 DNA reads TGTGCCAGTTCGACAGGGCCTTATAATTCACCCCTCCACTTT. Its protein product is CASSTGPYNSPLHF.

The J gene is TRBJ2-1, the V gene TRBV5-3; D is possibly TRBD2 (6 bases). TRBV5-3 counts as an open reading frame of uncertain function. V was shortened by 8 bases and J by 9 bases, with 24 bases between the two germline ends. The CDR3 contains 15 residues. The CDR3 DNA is TGTGCCAGCTGCCCTAGAAGAACTTCCGGGGGTGAGCAGTTCTTC. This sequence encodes CASCPRRTSGGEQFF.

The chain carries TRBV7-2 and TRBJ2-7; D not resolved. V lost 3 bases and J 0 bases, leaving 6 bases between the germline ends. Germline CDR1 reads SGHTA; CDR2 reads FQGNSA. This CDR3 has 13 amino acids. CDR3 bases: TGTGCCAGCAGCTTTGGGGTCTCCTACGAGCAGTACTTC. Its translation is CASSFGVSYEQYF.

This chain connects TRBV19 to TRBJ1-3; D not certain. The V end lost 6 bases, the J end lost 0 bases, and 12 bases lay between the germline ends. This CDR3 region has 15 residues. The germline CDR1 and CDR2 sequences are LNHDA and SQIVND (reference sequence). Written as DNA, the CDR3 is TGTGCCAGTAGCTACTCGAGCATCTCTGGAAACACCATATATTTT. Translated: CASSYSSISGNTIYF.

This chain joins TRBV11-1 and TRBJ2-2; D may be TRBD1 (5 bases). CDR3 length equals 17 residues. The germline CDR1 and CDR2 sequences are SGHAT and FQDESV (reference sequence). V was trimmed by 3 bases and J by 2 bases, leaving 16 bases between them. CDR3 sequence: CASSLNWQGPNTGELFF. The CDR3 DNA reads TGTGCCAGCAGCTTGAATTGGCAGGGCCCCAACACCGGGGAGCTGTTTTTT. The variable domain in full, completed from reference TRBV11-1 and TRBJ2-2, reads EAEVAQSPRYKITEKSQAVAFWCDPISGHATLYWYRQILGQGPELLVQFQDESVVDDSQLPKDRFSAERLKGVDSTLKIQPAELGDSAMYLCASSLNWQGPNTGELFFGEGSRLTVL.

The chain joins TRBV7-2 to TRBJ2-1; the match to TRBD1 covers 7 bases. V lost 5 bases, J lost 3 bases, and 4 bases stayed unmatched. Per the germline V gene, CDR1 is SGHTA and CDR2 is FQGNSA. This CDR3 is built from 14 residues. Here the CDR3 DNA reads TGTGCCAGCAGCATAAGGGACAGCTACAATGAGCAGTTCTTC. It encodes CASSIRDSYNEQFF.

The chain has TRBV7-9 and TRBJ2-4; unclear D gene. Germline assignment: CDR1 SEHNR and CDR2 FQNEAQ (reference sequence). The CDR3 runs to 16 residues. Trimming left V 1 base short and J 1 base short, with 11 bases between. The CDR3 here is CASSLGDTRAKNIQYF. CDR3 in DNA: TGTGCCAGCAGCTTAGGCGATACGAGGGCCAAAAACATTCAGTACTTC.

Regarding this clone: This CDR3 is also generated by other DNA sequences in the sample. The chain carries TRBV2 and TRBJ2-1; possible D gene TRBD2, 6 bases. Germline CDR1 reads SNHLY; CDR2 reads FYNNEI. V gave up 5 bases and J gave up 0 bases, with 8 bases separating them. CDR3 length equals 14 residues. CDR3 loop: CASSPGLSYNEQFF. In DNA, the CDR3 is TGTGCCAGCAGTCCGGGACTCTCCTACAATGAGCAGTTCTTC.